This record covers a single T cell receptor (beta chain). Antigen unknown. The sample is drawn from a study of cytomegalovirus exposure and HLA in healthy donors. Study background: Early released data comprised 80 million to 100 million unique TCRs from HLA-typed donors.

With 60 Vbeta and 13 Jbeta primers, the PCR was carried out. Authors' processing steps: It was a later analysis that counted tens of millions of unique TCR beta chains, of which some 12 million were shared. Clones were sequenced by immunoSEQ multiplex PCR, and TCRdb holds only the in-frame ones, with some missing. That table gives V, J and clone size, and the DNA gave D and trimming. The data contain approximately 110,000 clones, roughly 82% of them seen just once; the ten biggest clones take up roughly 4%. The CDR3 contains 14 residues. CDR1 SNHLY and CDR2 FYNNEI come from the germline V gene. The V and J ends lost 8 bases and 0 bases respectively, with 10 bases between them. Findings of the study overall: Among the most significant clusters, several appeared linked to common viral pathogens in a later analysis. Indistinguishable V segments, including TRBV6-2 and TRBV6-3, were excluded.

Input material: PBMCs. The chain carries TRBV2 and TRBJ1-4; a weak D match, TRBD1 (6 bases). The clonotype comes from a human donor in good health. Here the CDR3 reads CASGQHATNEKLFF. The CDR3 coding sequence is TGTGCCAGCGGACAGCACGCAACTAATGAAAAACTGTTTTTT.